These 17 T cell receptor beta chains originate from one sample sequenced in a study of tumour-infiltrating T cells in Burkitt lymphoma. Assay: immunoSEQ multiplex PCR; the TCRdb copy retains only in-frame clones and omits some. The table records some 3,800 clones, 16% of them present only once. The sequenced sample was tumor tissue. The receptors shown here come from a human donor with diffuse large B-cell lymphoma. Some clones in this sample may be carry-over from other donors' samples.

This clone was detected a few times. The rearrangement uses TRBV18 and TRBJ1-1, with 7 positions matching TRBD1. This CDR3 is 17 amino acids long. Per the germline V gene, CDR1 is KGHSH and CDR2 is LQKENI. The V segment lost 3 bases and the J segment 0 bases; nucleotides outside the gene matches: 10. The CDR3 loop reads CASSPRTGPGMNTEAFF. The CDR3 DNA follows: TGTGCCAGCTCACCCCGGACAGGCCCGGGGATGAACACTGAAGCTTTCTTT.

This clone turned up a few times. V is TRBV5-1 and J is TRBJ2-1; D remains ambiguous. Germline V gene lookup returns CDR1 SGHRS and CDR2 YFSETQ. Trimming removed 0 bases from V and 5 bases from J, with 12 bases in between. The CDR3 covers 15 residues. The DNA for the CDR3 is TGCGCCAGCAGCTTGGGGCTTCAACCGCACAATGAGCAGTTCTTC. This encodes CASSLGLQPHNEQFF. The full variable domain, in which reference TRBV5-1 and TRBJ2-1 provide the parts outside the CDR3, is KAGVTQTPRYLIKTRGQQVTLSCSPISGHRSVSWYQQTPGQGLQFLFEYFSETQRNKGNFPGRFSGRQFSNSRSEMNVSTLELGDSALYLCASSLGLQPHNEQFFGPGTRLTVL.

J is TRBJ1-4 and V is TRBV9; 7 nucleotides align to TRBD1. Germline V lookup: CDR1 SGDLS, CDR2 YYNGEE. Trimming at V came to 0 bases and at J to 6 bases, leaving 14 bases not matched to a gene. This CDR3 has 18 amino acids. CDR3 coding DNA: TGTGCCAGCAGCGTAGATCAGGAACAGGGGTCGGTAGATGAAAAACTGTTTTTT. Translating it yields CASSVDQEQGSVDEKLFF. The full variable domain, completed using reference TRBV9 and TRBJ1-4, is DSGVTQTPKHLITATGQRVTLRCSPRSGDLSVYWYQQSLDQGLQFLIQYYNGEERAKGNILERFSAQQFPDLHSELNLSSLELGDSALYFCASSVDQEQGSVDEKLFFGSGTQLSVL.

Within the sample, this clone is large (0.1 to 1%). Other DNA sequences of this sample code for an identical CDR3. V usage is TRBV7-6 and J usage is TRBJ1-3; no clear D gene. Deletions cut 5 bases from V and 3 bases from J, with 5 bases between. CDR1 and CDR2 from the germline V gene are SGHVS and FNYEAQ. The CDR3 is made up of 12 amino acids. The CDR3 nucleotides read TGTGCCAGCAGCCCCGGTGGAAACACCATATATTTT. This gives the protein CASSPGGNTIYF.

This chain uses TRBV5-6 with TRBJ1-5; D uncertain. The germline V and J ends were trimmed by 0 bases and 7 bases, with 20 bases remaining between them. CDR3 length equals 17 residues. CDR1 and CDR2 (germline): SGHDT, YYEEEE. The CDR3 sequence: CASSLGARPAQRQPQHF. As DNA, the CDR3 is TGTGCCAGCAGCTTGGGGGCGAGACCTGCCCAGAGGCAGCCCCAGCATTTT.

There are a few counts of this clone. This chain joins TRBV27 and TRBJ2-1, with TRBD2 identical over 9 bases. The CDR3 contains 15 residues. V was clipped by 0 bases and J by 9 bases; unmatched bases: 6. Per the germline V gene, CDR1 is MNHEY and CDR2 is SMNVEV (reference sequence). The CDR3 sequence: CASSLSKSGRREQFF. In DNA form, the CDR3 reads TGTGCCAGCAGTTTATCGAAGAGCGGGAGGCGTGAGCAGTTCTTC.

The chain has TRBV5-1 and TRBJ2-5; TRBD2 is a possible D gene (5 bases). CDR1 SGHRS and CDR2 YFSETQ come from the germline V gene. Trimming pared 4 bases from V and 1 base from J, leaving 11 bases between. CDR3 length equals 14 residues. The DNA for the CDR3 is TGCGCCAGCAGCCCGGGATCCACCCAAGAGACCCAGTACTTC. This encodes CASSPGSTQETQYF.

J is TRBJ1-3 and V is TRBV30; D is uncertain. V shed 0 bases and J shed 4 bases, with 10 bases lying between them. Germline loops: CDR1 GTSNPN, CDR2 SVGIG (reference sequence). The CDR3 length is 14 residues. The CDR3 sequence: CAWSVIMGGNTIYF. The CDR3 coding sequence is TGTGCCTGGAGTGTCATAATGGGAGGAAACACCATATATTTT.

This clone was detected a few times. This CDR3 is CASSVGPIAGVNSYEQYF. The DNA for the CDR3 is TGTGCCAGCAGCGTAGGTCCCATAGCGGGGGTGAACTCCTACGAGCAGTACTTC. The chain recombines TRBV9 with TRBJ2-7; 9 positions agree with TRBD2. Germline V gives CDR1 SGDLS, CDR2 YYNGEE. The CDR3 has 18 residues. With 0 bases clipped from V and 0 bases from J, the junction kept 10 bases outside the gene matches.

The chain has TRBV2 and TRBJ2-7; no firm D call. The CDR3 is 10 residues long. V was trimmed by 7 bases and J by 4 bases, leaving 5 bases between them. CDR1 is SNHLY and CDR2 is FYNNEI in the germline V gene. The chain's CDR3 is CASKGYEQYF. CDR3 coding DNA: TGTGCCAGCAAAGGATACGAGCAGTACTTC.

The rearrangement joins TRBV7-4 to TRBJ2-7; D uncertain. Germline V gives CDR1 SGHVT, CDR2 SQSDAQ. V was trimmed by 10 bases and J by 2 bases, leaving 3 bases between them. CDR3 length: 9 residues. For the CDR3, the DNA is TGTGCCACCACCTACGAGCAGTACTTC. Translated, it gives CATTYEQYF.

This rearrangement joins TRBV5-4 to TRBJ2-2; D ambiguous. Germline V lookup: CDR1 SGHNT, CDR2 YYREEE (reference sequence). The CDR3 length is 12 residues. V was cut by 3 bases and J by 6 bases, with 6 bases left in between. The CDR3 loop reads CASSWSSGELFF. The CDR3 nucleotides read TGTGCCAGCAGCTGGAGTTCCGGGGAGCTGTTTTTT.

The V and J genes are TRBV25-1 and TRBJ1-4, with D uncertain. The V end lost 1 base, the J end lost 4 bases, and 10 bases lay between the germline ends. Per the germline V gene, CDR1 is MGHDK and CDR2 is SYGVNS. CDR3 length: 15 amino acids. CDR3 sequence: CASSESREGNEKLFF. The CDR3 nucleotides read TGTGCCAGCAGTGAATCGAGAGAGGGTAATGAAAAACTGTTTTTT.

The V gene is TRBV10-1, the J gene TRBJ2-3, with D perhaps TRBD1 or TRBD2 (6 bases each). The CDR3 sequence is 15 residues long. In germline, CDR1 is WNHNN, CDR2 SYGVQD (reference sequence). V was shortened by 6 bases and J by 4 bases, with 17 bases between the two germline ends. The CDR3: CASSERARGADTQYF. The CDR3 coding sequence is TGCGCCAGCAGCGAGCGGGCCAGGGGCGCAGATACGCAGTATTTT.

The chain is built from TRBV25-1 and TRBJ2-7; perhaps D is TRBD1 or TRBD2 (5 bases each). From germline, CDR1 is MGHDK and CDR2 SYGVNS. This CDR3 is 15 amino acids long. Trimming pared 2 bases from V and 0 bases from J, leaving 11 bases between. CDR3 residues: CASSEGTAGSYEQYF. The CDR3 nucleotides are TGTGCCAGCAGTGAAGGGACCGCCGGCTCCTACGAGCAGTACTTC.

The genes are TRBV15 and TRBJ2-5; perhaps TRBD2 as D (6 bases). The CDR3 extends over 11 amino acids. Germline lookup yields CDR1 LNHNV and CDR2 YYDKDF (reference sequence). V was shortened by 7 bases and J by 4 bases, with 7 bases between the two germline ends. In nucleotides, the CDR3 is TGTGCCACCAACGGGGGAGAGACCCAGTACTTC. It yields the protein CATNGGETQYF.

CDR3 nucleotides: TGTGCCAGCAGTCGCGGGGGGCGGGGCACAGATACGCAGTATTTT. Encoded protein: CASSRGGRGTDTQYF. The chain recombines TRBV2 with TRBJ2-3, with 8 bases matching TRBD2. The CDR3 is 15 amino acids. V lost 5 bases, J lost 1 base, and 5 bases stayed unmatched. Germline V gives CDR1 SNHLY, CDR2 FYNNEI.